This T cell receptor (beta chain) stems from a study of T cell responses to AZD1222 COVID-19 vaccine. Study-level results: Repertoires were obtained solely post-peak T cell response. Nearly half of spike-specific TCRs reportedly target variant regions that are unmutated in the B.1.351 and B.1.1.7 variants. The sample set comprised mostly white British donors with more females, and clonal diversity was possibly underestimated.

The table came from immunoSEQ multiplex PCR; TCRdb's copy has only in-frame clones and leaves some out. Of 100,000 to 130,000 clones listed, approximately 86% are singletons. Comment on this clone: Its cognate antigen is unknown.

This CDR3 has 12 residues. The V end was cut by 4 bases, the J end by 5 bases, with 7 bases between. The germline gives CDR1 LGHDT, CDR2 YNNKEL (reference sequence). The receptor was derived from an adult in good health. Sequencing used peripheral blood, obtained on day 0 of AZD1222 vaccination. This chain links TRBV3-1 (or the pseudogene TRBV3-2) with TRBJ2-3; D is ambiguous. Here the CDR3 DNA reads TGTGCCAGCAGCCGACTGAGAGATACGCAGTATTTT. Translation gives CASSRLRDTQYF.